This TCR beta chain is drawn from a study of OX40 agonist ivuxolimab in advanced cancers. Study-wide background: An agonistic human IgG2 monoclonal antibody against OX40 (CD134) was given. Study-wide results and caveats: CD8+ T cells averaged more expanded clones than CD4+. Dose levels from 0.1 to 3.0 mg/kg saw CD4+ and CD8+ blood T cells expand clonally by week 6.

Some clones are missing from TCRdb's copy, which holds only in-frame ones; the method was immunoSEQ multiplex PCR. The sample includes roughly 50,000 clones, 80% seen only once; the top ten take about 3.8%. It was autoimmune disease history or systemic immunosuppression that excluded patients. After removal of 4 bases from V and 9 bases from J, the junction contained 9 bases not matched to a gene. The CDR3 extends over 15 amino acids. In germline, CDR1 is KGHSH, CDR2 LQKENI. Note on this clone: The antigen remains undetermined.

The rearrangement uses TRBV18 and TRBJ1-6; 7 nucleotides match TRBD1. The input for sequencing was CD4+ or CD8+ T cells sorted from blood, taken in a trial of the OX40 agonist ivuxolimab. The sequence derives from an adult with an advanced solid tumor such as melanoma, head and neck, liver or kidney cancer. CDR3 DNA sequence: TGTGCCAGCTCACAAGGGACAGTTGCCAGTTCACCCCTCCACTTT. Its translation is CASSQGTVASSPLHF.